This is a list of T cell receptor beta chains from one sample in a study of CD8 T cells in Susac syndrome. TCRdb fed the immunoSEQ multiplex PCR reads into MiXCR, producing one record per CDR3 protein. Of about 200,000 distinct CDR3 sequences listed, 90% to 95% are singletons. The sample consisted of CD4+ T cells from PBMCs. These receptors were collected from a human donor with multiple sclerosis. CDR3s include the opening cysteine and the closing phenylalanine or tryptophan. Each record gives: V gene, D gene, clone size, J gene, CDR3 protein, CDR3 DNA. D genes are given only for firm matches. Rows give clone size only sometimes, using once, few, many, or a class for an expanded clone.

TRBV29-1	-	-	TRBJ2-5	CSVAGLLVETQYF	TGCAGCGTGGCGGGACTCCTTGTGGAGACCCAGTACTTC
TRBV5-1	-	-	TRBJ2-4	CASSPLTDKNIQYF	TGCGCCAGCAGCCCCCTGACGGACAAAAACATTCAGTACTTC
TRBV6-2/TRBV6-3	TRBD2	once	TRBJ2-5	CASSRTSGGLQETQYF	TGTGCCAGCAGCCGTACTAGCGGAGGCCTCCAAGAGACCCAGTACTTC
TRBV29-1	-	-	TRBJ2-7	CSVQQRLDSYEQYF	TGCAGCGTGCAACAGCGACTCGACTCCTACGAGCAGTACTTC
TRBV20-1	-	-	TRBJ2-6	CSARVAGFFGANVLTF	TGCAGTGCTAGAGTGGCAGGGTTTTTTGGGGCCAACGTCCTGACTTTC
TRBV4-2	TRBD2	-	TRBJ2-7	CASSQEGSGRSEQYF	TGTGCCAGCAGCCAGGAGGGTAGCGGGAGGAGCGAGCAGTACTTC
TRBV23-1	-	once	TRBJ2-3	CASTREKGSRPDTQYF	TGCGCCAGCACTAGGGAGAAAGGGTCGAGACCAGATACGCAGTATTTT
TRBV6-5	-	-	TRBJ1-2	CASSPRTGYGYTF	TGTGCCAGCAGTCCCCGGACGGGCTATGGCTACACCTTC
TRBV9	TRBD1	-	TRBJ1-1	CASSRGQLNTEAFF	TGTGCCAGCAGCAGGGGACAGTTGAACACTGAAGCTTTCTTT
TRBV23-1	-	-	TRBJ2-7	CASSLQTRPSDGQYF	TGCGCCAGCAGTCTTCAGACGCGACCCAGCGATGGGCAGTACTTC
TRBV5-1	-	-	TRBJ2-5	CASSLEYSALGGTQYF	TGCGCCAGCAGCTTGGAATACTCAGCCCTCGGGGGAACCCAGTACTTC
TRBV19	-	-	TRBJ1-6	CASSMDPGGNSPLHF	TGTGCCAGTAGTATGGATCCCGGGGGAAATTCACCCCTCCACTTT
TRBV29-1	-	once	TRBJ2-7	CSVEDPFSYEQYF	TGCAGCGTTGAAGACCCTTTTTCCTACGAGCAGTACTTC
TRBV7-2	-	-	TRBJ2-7	CASSSQIGYEQYF	TGTGCCAGCAGCTCACAGATTGGCTACGAGCAGTACTTC
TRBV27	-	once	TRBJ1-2	CATYRAGGYTF	TGTGCCACCTACCGGGCGGGAGGCTACACCTTC
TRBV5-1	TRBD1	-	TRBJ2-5	CASSLDGTGNVGTQYF	TGCGCCAGCAGCTTGGATGGGACAGGGAATGTTGGGACCCAGTACTTC
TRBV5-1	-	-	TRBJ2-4	CASSLGQDLAKNIQYF	TGCGCCAGCAGCTTGGGTCAGGATCTAGCCAAAAACATTCAGTACTTC
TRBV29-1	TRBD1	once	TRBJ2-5	CSVTRRDRGYETQYF	TGCAGCGTTACTAGGCGGGACAGGGGTTATGAGACCCAGTACTTC
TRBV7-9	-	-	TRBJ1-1	CASSFGEGLDTEAFF	TGTGCCAGCAGCTTTGGGGAAGGGTTGGACACTGAAGCTTTCTTT
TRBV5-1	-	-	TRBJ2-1	CASRVRSSEQFF	TGCGCCAGCAGAGTAAGAAGTAGTGAGCAGTTCTTC
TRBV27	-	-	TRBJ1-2	CASSFIGPPNYGYTF	TGTGCCAGCAGTTTTATAGGCCCCCCTAACTATGGCTACACCTTC
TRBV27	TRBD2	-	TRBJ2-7	CASSTGGKNEQYF	TGTGCCAGCAGCACGGGAGGGAAGAACGAGCAGTACTTC
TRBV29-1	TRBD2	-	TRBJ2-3	CSPWGGGTDTQYF	TGCAGCCCCTGGGGGGGAGGAACAGATACGCAGTATTTT
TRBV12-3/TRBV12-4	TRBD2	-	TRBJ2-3	CASSFQLAGDTQYF	TGTGCCAGCAGTTTTCAGCTAGCGGGCGATACGCAGTATTTT
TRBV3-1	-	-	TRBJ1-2	CASSTFGTPLYGYTF	TGTGCCAGCAGTACGTTCGGGACACCTTTATATGGCTACACCTTC
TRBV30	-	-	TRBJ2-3	CAWSWLATTDTQYF	TGTGCCTGGAGTTGGCTAGCGACCACAGATACGCAGTATTTT
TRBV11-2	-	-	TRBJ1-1	CASGGGSWNTEAFF	TGTGCCAGCGGCGGGGGCTCCTGGAACACTGAAGCTTTCTTT
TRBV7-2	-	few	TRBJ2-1	CASSFGGTYNEQFF	TGTGCCAGCAGCTTTGGTGGAACCTACAATGAGCAGTTCTTC
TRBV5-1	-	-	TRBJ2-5	CASSRSQETQYF	TGCGCCAGCAGCAGGTCCCAAGAGACCCAGTACTTC
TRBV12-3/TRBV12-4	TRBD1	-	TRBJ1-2	CASSSTGGAGYGYTF	TGTGCCAGCAGTTCCACAGGGGGCGCGGGGTATGGCTACACCTTC
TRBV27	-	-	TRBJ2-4	CASSLEAKNIQYF	TGTGCCAGCAGTTTAGAAGCCAAAAACATTCAGTACTTC
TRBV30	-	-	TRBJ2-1	CAWKKRGSYNEQFF	TGTGCCTGGAAAAAAAGGGGGTCCTACAATGAGCAGTTCTTC
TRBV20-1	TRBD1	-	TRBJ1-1	CSARRTGLDTEAFF	TGCAGTGCTAGACGGACAGGGTTGGACACTGAAGCTTTCTTT
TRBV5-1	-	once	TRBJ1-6	CASSFGESSYNSPLHF	TGCGCCAGCAGCTTTGGTGAGAGCTCCTATAATTCACCCCTCCACTTT
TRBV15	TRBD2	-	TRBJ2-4	CATSNREVLMDIQYF	TGTGCCACCAGCAACCGGGAGGTCCTAATGGACATTCAGTACTTC
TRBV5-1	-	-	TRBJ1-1	CASSWGLGGTEAFF	TGCGCCAGCAGCTGGGGGCTAGGCGGCACTGAAGCTTTCTTT
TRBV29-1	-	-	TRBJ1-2	CSVGPELDYGYTF	TGCAGCGTCGGGCCGGAGTTGGACTATGGCTACACCTTC
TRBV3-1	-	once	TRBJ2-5	CASSQGGAGGETQYF	TGTGCCAGCAGCCAAGGAGGGGCTGGAGGAGAGACCCAGTACTTC
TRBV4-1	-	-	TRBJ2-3	CASSQGIVGFSTDTQYF	TGCGCCAGCAGCCAAGGTATAGTTGGATTTTCCACAGATACGCAGTATTTT
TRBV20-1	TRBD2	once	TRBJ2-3	CSAIPGTSGVNTQYF	TGCAGTGCTATCCCCGGGACTAGCGGGGTAAATACGCAGTATTTT
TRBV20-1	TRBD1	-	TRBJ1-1	CSAWDREKSEAFF	TGCAGTGCGTGGGACAGGGAGAAGTCTGAAGCTTTCTTT